The clone carrying this T cell receptor (beta chain) has a single count. The data were taken from a study of OX40 agonist ivuxolimab in advanced cancers. Measured with immunoSEQ multiplex PCR; TCRdb has only the in-frame clones, and not every one. There are about 20,000 clones in the sample; about 86% occur only once, and roughly 25% lies in the top ten. Source: CD4+ or CD8+ T cells sorted from blood, taken in a trial of the OX40 agonist ivuxolimab. The origin of this receptor is an adult with an advanced solid tumor such as melanoma, head and neck, liver or kidney cancer.

CDR3 protein: CASSLVGTRTQYF. The CDR3 nucleotides are TGTGCCAGCAGCTTAGTGGGCACTCGTACGCAGTATTTT. The rearrangement joins TRBV7-8 to TRBJ2-3; the D is unclear. Trimming cost V 1 base and J 8 bases, with 10 bases left between them. The CDR3 has 13 residues. CDR1 SGHVS and CDR2 FQNEAQ come from the germline V gene.